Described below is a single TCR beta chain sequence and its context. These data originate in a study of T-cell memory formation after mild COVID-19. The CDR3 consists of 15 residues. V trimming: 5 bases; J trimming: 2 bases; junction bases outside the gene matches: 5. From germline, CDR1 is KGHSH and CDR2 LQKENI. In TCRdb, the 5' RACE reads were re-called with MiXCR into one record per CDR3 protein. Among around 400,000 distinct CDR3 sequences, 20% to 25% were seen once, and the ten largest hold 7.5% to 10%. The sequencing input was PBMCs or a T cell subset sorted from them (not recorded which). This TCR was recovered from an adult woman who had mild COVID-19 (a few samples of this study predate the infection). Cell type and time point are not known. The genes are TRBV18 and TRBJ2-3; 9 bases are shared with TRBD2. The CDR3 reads CASSSVAGDTDTQYF. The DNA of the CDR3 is TGTGCCAGCTCATCCGTAGCGGGGGACACAGATACGCAGTATTTT.